A selection of T cell receptor beta chains follows, all from one sample in a study of CD8+ T cells in alopecia areata. Sequencing was performed with immunoSEQ multiplex PCR; in TCRdb, only in-frame clones are kept and a portion is missing. The table has 150,000 to 200,000 clones, roughly 60% seen once; the top ten hold around 0.92%. The source material was CD4+ T cells sorted from blood, sampled at week 24, from a patient treated with tofacitinib. These receptors were collected from a human donor with alopecia areata. The conserved cysteine and the conserved F or W are not part of the CDR3 here. The order of the fields is V gene, J gene, CDR3 length, CDR3 protein.

>TRBV25-1|TRBJ2-7|9
ASATYNEQY
>TRBV7-2|TRBJ1-1|11
ASSPRVNTEAF
>TRBV30|TRBJ1-3|13
AWAKTTGQGNTIY
>TRBV29-1|TRBJ2-5|14
SVEDPGGPRGETQY
>TRBV30|TRBJ1-2|10
ALGREANGYT
>TRBV18|TRBJ2-5|11
ASSPGLLETQY
>TRBV5-1|TRBJ1-3|13
ASSQDIDSGNTIY
>TRBV4-1|TRBJ1-5|12
ASSQVGPNQPQH
>TRBV7-2|TRBJ2-5|12
ASRRGGLEETQY
>TRBV30|TRBJ1-2|13
AWMKDSLINYGYT
>TRBV30|TRBJ1-5|11
AWSSRGSQPQH
>TRBV29-1|TRBJ2-3|9
SVGRVDTQY
>TRBV30|TRBJ1-6|13
AWRIRQGKNSPLH
>TRBV7-2|TRBJ1-2|12
ASSLGMQAAGYT
>TRBV29-1|TRBJ2-7|10
TPRDKLREQY
>TRBV4-3|TRBJ1-2|13
ASSQEARGSYGYT
>TRBV9|TRBJ1-6|13
ASSVGWDGDSPLH
>TRBV29-1|TRBJ2-7|11
SVEKGNGDEQY
>TRBV29-1|TRBJ1-2|9
SVGEPYGYT
>TRBV4-3|TRBJ1-1|10
ASSHRWAEAF
>TRBV11-2|TRBJ2-1|13
ASSPHIPTYNEQF
>TRBV9|TRBJ1-2|10
ASSVYGNGYT
>TRBV9|TRBJ2-7|12
ASSAGWPTYEQY
>TRBV6-1|TRBJ2-7|9
ASSEARTGY
>TRBV7-3|TRBJ2-3|12
ASSMQGASDTQY
>TRBV7-9|TRBJ1-6|12
ASSLDGYNSPLH
>TRBV14|TRBJ1-2|11
ASSQDLGGGYT
>TRBV27|TRBJ1-6|12
ASSLPSYNSPLH
>TRBV25-1|TRBJ1-2|10
ASSETGTYYT
>TRBV29-1|TRBJ1-5|12
SVAITGKNQPQH
>TRBV9|TRBJ2-5|13
ASSVDRGGEETQY
>TRBV29-1|TRBJ1-1|12
SAQGVRVNTEAF
>TRBV5-1|TRBJ2-2|14
ASSLDVGTSAGELF
>TRBV30|TRBJ1-2|11
AWSKQTSYGYT
>TRBV7-7|TRBJ2-1|13
ASSSTSGGYNEQF
>TRBV4-1|TRBJ2-3|12
ASSQVQGIDTQY
>TRBV6-1|TRBJ2-7|11
ASSVGRSDEQY
>TRBV4-2|TRBJ1-1|13
ASSQGTGSNTEAF
>TRBV29-1|TRBJ1-1|12
SVERAPVNTEAF
>TRBV15|TRBJ2-2|12
ATSREGATGELF
>TRBV6-5|TRBJ2-2|14
ASSYNGGSNTGELF
>TRBV9|TRBJ1-6|12
ASSRGQGSSPLH
>TRBV15|TRBJ2-6|16
ATSRPGTGGSGANVLT
>TRBV30|TRBJ1-1|13
AWTKATGMGSEAF